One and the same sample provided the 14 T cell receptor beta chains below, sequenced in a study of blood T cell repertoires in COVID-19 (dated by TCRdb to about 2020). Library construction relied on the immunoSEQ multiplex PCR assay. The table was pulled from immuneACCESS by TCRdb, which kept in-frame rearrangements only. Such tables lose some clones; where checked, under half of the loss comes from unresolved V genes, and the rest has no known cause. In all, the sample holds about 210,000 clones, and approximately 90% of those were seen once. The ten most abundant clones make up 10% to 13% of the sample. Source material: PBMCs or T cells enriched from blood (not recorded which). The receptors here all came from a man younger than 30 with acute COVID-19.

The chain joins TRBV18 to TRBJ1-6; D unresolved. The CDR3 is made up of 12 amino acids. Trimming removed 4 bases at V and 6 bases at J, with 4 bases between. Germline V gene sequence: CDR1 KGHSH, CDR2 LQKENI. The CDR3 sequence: CASSRSNSPLHF. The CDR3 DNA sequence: TGTGCCAGCTCACGGAGTAATTCACCCCTCCACTTT.

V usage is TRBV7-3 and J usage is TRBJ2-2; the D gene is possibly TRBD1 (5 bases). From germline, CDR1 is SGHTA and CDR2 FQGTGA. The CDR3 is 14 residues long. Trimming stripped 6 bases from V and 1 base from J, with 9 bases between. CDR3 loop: CASSPTGNTGELFF. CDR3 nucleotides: TGTGCCAGCAGTCCCACAGGGAACACCGGGGAGCTGTTTTTT.

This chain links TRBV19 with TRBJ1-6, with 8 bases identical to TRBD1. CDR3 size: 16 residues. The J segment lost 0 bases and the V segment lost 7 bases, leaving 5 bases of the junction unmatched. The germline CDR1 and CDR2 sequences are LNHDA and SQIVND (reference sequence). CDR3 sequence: CASNRDRSSYNSPLHF. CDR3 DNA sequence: TGTGCCAGTAATCGGGACAGGAGCTCCTATAATTCACCCCTCCACTTT.

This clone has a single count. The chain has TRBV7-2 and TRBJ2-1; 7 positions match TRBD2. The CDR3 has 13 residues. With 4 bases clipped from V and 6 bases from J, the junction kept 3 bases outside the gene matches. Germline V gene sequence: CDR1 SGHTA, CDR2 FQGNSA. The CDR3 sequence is CASSSGTINEQFF. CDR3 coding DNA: TGTGCCAGCAGCTCCGGGACTATCAATGAGCAGTTCTTC.

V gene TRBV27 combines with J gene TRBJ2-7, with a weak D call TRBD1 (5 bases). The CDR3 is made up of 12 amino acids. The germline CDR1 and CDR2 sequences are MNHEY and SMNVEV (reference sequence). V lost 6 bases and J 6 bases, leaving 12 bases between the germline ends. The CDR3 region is CASRGAWGEQYF. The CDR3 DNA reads TGTGCCAGCAGAGGGGCTTGGGGCGAGCAGTACTTC.

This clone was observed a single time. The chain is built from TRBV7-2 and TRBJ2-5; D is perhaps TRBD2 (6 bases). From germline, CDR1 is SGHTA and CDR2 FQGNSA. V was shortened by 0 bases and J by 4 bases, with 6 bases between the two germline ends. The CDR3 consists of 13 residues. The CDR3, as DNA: TGTGCCAGCAGCTTAGCCGGGGGAGAGACCCAGTACTTC. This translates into CASSLAGGETQYF.

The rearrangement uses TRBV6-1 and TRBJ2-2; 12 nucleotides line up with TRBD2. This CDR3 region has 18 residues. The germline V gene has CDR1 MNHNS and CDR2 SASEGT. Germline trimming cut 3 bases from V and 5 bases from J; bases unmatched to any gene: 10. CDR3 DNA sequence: TGTGCCAGCAGTGACCCGGCTAGCGGGAGGGCCAGTACCGGGGAGCTGTTTTTT. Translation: CASSDPASGRASTGELFF.

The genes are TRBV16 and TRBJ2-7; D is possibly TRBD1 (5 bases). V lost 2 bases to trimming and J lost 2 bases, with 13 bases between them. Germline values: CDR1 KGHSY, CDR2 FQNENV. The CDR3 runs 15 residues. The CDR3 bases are TGTGCCAGCAGCCAAAGTGGCAGGGAAACCTACGAGCAGTACTTC. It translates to CASSQSGRETYEQYF. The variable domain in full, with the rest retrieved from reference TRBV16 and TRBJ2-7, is GEEVAQTPKHLVRGEGQKAKLYCAPIKGHSYVFWYQQVLKNEFKFLISFQNENVFDETGMPKERFSAKCLPNSPCSLEIQATKLEDSAVYFCASSQSGRETYEQYFGPGTRLTVT.

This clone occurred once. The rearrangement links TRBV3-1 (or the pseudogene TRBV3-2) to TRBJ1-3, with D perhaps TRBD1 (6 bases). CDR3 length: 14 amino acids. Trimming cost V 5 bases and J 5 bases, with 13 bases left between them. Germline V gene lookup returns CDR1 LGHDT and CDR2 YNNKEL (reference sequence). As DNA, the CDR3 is TGTGCCAGCAGCTCCAGGGGTGTTAGAAACACCATATATTTT. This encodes CASSSRGVRNTIYF.

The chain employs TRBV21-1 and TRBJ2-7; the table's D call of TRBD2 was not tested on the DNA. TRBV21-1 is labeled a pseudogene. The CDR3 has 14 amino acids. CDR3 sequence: CASSDAGPAYEQYF. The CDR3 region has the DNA TGTGCCAGCAGCGACGCGGGGCCCGCCTACGAGCAGTACTTC.

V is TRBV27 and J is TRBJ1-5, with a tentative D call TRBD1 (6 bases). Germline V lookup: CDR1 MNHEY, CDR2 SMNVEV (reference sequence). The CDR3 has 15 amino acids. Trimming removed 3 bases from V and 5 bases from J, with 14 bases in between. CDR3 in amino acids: CASSFRAGADQPQHF. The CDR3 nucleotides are TGTGCCAGCAGTTTCCGGGCGGGGGCGGATCAGCCCCAGCATTTT.

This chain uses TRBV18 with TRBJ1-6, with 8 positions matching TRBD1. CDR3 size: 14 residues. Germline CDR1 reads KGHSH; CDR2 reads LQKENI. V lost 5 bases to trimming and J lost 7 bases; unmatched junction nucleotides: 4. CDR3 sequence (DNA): TGTGCCAGCTCATCGACAGGGGTGAATTCACCCCTCCACTTT. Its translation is CASSSTGVNSPLHF.

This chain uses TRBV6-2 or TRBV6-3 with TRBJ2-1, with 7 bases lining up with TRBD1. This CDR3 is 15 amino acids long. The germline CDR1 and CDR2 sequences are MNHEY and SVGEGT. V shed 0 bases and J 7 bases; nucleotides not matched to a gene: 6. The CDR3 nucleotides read TGTGCCAGCAGTTACTCAGGGGGCAGCTTTAATGAGCAGTTCTTC. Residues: CASSYSGGSFNEQFF.

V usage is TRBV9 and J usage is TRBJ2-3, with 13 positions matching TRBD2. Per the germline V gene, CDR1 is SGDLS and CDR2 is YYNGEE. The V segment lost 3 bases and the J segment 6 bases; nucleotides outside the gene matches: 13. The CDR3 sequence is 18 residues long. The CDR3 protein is CASSDPGLAGAGADTQYF. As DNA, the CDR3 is TGTGCCAGCAGCGACCCAGGACTAGCGGGAGCAGGAGCGGATACGCAGTATTTT.